The clone carrying this T cell receptor (beta chain) has a count of ten or more. Its antigen is as yet unknown. Trimming took 10 bases from V and 4 from J; bases not matched to a gene: 8. The CDR3 is made up of 14 amino acids. The germline CDR1 and CDR2 sequences are LNHDA and SQIVND (reference sequence). The record originates from a study of naive and memory T cell subsets. An oligonucleotide containing a UMI was ligated to the 3' end of TCR cDNA. Adult healthy volunteers gave 2.5 ml peripheral blood for whole-blood RNA. Reverse transcription used DNase-treated unsorted total RNA, aiming for 1 to 1000 ng. Four PCR rounds used nested alpha and beta constant region primers plus the SP2 primer. Blood and skin TCR RNA was reverse transcribed with alpha and beta constant primers. TCRdb processed the UMI-ligation and nested PCR reads anew with MiXCR; each CDR3 protein has one entry. The sample carries about 26,000 distinct CDR3 sequences, around 5% recorded once.

General study results and limits: TCR transcript changes with activation or differentiation may affect this RNA method.

The receptor comes from an adult in good health. Sequencing was carried out using blood. V usage is TRBV19 and J usage is TRBJ2-3; 10 bases fit TRBD2. CDR3: CATRTSGGADTQYF. The CDR3 DNA follows: TGTGCCACCCGGACTAGCGGAGGGGCAGATACGCAGTATTTT.